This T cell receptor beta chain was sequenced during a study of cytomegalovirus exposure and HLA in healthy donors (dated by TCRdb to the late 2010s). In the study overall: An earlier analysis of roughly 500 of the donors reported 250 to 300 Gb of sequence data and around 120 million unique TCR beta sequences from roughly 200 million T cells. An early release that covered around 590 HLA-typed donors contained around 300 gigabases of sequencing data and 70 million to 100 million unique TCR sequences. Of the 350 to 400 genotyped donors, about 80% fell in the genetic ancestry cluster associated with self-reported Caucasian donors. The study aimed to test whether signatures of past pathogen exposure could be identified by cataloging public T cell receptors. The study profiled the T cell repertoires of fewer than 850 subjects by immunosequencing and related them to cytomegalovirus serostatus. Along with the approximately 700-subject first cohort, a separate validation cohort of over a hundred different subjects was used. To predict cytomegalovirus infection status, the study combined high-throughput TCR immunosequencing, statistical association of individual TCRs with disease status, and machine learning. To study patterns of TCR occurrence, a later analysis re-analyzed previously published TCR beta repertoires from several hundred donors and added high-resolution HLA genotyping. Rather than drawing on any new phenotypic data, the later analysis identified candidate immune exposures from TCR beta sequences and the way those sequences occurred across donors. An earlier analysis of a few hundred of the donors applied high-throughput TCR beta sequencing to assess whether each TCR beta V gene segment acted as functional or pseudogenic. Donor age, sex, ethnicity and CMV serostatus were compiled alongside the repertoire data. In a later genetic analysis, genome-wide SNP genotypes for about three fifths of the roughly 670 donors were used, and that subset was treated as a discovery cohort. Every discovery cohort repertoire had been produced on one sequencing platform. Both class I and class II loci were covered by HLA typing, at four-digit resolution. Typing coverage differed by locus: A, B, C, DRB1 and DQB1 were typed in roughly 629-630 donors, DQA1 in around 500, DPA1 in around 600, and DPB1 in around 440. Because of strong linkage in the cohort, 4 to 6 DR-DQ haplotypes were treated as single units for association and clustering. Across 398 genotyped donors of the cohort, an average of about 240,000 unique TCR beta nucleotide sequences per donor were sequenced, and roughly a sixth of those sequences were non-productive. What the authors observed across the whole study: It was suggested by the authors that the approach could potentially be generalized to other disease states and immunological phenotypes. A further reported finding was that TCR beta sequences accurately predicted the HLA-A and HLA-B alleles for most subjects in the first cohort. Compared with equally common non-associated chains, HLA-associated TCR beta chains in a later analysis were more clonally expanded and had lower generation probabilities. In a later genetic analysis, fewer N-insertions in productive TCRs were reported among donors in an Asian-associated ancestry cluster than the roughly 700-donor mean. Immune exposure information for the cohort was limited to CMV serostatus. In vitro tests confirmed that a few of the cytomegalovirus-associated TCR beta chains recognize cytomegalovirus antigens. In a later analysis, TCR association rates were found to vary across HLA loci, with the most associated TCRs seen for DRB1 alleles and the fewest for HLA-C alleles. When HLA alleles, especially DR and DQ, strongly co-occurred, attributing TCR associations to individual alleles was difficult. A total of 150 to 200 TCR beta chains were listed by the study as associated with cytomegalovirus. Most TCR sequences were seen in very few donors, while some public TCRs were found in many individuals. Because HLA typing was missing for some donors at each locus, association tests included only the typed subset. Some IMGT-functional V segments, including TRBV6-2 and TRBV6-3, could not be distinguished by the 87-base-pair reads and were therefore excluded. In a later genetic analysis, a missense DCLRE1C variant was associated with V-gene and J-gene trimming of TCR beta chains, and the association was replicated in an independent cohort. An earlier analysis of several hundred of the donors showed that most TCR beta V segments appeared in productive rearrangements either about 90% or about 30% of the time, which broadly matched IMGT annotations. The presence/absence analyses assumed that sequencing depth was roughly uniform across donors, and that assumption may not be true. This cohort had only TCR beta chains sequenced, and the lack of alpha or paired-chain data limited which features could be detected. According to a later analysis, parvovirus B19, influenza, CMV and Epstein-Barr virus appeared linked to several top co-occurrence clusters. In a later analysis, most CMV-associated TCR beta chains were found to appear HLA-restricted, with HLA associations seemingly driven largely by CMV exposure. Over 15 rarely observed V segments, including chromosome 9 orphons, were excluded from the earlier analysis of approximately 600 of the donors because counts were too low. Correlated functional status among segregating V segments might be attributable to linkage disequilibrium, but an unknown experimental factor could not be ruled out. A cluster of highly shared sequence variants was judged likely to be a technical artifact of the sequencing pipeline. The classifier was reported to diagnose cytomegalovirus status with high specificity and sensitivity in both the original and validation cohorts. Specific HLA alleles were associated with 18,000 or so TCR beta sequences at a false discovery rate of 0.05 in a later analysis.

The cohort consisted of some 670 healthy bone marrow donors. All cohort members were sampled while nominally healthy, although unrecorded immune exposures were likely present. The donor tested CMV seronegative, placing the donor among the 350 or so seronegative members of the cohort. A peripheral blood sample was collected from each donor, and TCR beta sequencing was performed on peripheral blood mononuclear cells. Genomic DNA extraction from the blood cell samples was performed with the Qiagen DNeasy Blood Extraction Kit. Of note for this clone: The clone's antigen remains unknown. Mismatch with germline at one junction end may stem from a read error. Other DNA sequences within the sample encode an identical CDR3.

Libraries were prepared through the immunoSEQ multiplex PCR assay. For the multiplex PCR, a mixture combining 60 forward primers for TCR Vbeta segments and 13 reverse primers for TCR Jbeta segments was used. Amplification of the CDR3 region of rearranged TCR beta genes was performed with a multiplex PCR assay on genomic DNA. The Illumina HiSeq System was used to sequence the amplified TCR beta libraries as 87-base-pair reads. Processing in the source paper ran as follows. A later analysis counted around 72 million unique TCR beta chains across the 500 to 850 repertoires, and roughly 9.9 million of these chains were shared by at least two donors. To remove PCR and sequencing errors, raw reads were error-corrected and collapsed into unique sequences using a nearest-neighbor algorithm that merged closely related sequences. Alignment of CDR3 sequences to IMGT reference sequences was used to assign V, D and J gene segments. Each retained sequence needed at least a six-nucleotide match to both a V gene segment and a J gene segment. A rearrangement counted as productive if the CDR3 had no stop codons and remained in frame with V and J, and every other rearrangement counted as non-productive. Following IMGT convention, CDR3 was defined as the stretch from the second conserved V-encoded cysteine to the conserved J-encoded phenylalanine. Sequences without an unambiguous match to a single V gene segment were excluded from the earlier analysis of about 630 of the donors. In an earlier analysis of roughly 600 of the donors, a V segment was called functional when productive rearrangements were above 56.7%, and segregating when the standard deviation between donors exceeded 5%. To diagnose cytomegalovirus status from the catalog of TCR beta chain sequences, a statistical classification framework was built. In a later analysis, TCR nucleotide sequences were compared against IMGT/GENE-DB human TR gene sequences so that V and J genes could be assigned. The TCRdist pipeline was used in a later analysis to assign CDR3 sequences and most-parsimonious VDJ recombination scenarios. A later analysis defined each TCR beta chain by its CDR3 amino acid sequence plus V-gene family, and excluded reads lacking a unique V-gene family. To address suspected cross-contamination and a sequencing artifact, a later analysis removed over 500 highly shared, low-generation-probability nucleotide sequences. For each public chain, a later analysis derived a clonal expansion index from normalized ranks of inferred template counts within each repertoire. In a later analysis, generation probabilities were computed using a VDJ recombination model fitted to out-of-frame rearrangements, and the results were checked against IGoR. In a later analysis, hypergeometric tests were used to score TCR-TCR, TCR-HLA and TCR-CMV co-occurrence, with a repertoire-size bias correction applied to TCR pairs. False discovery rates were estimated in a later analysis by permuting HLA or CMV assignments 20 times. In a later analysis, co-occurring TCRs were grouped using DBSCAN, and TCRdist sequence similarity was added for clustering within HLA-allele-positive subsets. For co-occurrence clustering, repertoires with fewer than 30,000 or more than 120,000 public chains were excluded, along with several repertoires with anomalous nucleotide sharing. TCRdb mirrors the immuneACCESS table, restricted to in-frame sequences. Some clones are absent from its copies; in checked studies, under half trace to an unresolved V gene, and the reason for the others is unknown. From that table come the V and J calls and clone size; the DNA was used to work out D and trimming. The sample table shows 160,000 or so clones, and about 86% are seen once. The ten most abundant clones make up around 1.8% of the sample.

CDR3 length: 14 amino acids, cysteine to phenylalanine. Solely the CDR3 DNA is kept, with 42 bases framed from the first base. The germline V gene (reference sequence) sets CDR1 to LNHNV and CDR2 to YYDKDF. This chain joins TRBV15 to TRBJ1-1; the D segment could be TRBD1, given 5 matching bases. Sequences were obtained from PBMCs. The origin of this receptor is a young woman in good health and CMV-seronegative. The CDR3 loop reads CATSASDSLTEAFF. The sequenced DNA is TGCGCCACCAGCGCGTCCGACAGTCTCACTGAAGCTTTCTTT.